These 2 T cell receptor beta chains were sequenced from one sample in a study of T cell changes during pregnancy in multiple sclerosis. Assay: immunoSEQ multiplex PCR; the TCRdb copy retains only in-frame clones and omits some. The sample contains approximately 31,000 clones, about 92% of which appear only once. This material consisted of CD4+ T cells from peripheral blood mononuclear cells, taken in the second trimester of pregnancy. Source of these receptors: a female donor with multiple sclerosis, enrolled in a pregnancy study.

The gene calls are TRBV29-1 and TRBJ2-7; D might be TRBD1 (6 bases). Germline V gives CDR1 SQVTM, CDR2 ANQGSEA. The length of the CDR3 is 14 residues. The ends were cut back, 5 bases at V and 6 bases at J, with 20 bases in the middle. The CDR3 region is CSVCKQGPVCEQYF. For the CDR3, the DNA is TGCAGCGTTTGTAAACAGGGACCCGTCTGCGAGCAGTACTTC.

This clone showed up just a few times. The DNA for the CDR3 is TGTGCCAGCAGCTTGGACATCATTGAGCAGTTCTTC. Its translation is CASSLDIIEQFF. J is TRBJ2-1 and V is TRBV7-9; perhaps TRBD1 as D (5 bases). The CDR3 is 12 residues long. Looked up from germline, CDR1 is SEHNR and CDR2 is FQNEAQ (reference sequence). The V and J ends lost 3 bases and 9 bases respectively, with 9 bases between them.